This record covers a single T cell receptor beta chain. This CDR3 contains 14 residues. V lost 2 bases and J 3 bases, leaving 10 bases between the germline ends. Germline assignment: CDR1 MNHEY and CDR2 SVGAGI. The sample belongs to a study of blood T cell repertoires in COVID-19. Study information: In each case, the material was cDNA or gDNA derived from T cells, B-cell-depleted T cells, or PBMCs.

Assay used: immunoSEQ multiplex PCR; TCRdb lists only in-frame clones, some missing. This sample has over 45,000 clones, with nearly 90% found just once. This chain uses TRBV6-5 with TRBJ2-5; TRBD2 is a possible D gene (5 bases). Sequencing input: peripheral blood. This clonotype was obtained from a woman in her sixties or seventies with COVID-19, enrolled during active disease. The DNA for the CDR3 is TGTGCCAGCAGTTACGCCCCCGGGGAAGAGACCCAGTACTTC. This translates into CASSYAPGEETQYF.